This passage covers 6 T cell receptor beta chains from one sample sequenced in a study of regulatory T cells in long-lasting Graves disease. Building of the TCR beta libraries involved iRepertoire HTBI primers and Arm-PCR of CDR3 regions. TCRdb re-called the multiplex PCR reads through MiXCR, storing one row per CDR3 protein. The sample lists approximately 470,000 distinct CDR3 sequences; around 16% were seen once. This sample's time point: newly diagnosed GD, antithyroid drugs for less than 3 months. PBMC-derived RNA was used for the TCR library. The same specimen was also included in a second study, on T cells in Graves' hyperthyroidism and ophthalmopathy.

Material: peripheral blood mononuclear cells (PBMCs), obtained at new diagnosis, from a patient treated with antithyroid drugs. The receptors come from a man in his forties with Graves disease.

This clonotype was found many times. The gene calls are TRBV20-1 and TRBJ1-3, with D perhaps matching TRBD1 (6 bases). Trimming took 1 base from V and 4 from J, leaving 11 bases between them. CDR3 length: 14 residues. CDR1 and CDR2 from the germline V gene are DFQATT and SNEGSKA (reference sequence). The CDR3 loop is CSARAQGPGNTIYF. The DNA for the CDR3 is TGCAGTGCTAGAGCACAGGGACCAGGAAACACCATATATTTT.

This clonotype has ten or more counts. V usage is TRBV18 and J usage is TRBJ1-1; D is perhaps TRBD1 (6 bases). With 4 bases removed from V and 5 bases from J, the gap between germline ends came to 17 bases. The CDR3 contains 15 residues. Germline assignment: CDR1 KGHSH and CDR2 LQKENI. In DNA, the CDR3 is TGTGCCAGCTCACAGGGGGGCCGCAGGCTGACTGAAGCTTTCTTT. Protein sequence: CASSQGGRRLTEAFF.

The chain has TRBV4-1 and TRBJ1-2; a possible D gene is TRBD1 (5 bases). Per the germline V gene, CDR1 is MGHRA and CDR2 is YSYEKL. The CDR3 extends over 15 amino acids. Between the trimmed V and J ends, which lost 2 bases and 4 bases, there was a span of 14 bases. CDR3 residues: CASSQHSGLSYGYTF. DNA of the CDR3: TGCGCCAGCAGCCAACACTCAGGGCTTTCCTATGGCTACACCTTC.

This clonotype has more than one count but fewer than ten. This rearrangement joins TRBV3-1 to TRBJ1-3, with D uncertain. The CDR3 runs to 18 residues. CDR1 LGHDT and CDR2 YNNKEL come from the germline V gene (reference sequence). Between the trimmed V and J ends, which lost 1 base and 0 bases, there was a span of 16 bases. The CDR3 DNA sequence: TGTGCCAGCAGCCAAGTGGATGGTCCGGGCACCTCTGGAAACACCATATATTTT. Translating it yields CASSQVDGPGTSGNTIYF.

This clonotype was observed at least ten times. This chain joins TRBV3-1 and TRBJ1-1; D uncertain. The V and J ends lost 0 bases and 6 bases respectively, with 5 bases between them. This CDR3 is 12 amino acids long. CDR1 is LGHDT and CDR2 is YNNKEL in the germline V gene (reference sequence). The CDR3, as DNA: TGTGCCAGCAGCCAAGACATCGCTGAAGCTTTCTTT. It is translated as CASSQDIAEAFF.

Ten or more counts support this clonotype. The chain combines TRBV11-3 with TRBJ2-1, with D hard to call. The J call may be in error: the DNA end matches TRBJ2-5 better. The CDR3 extends over 16 amino acids. In germline, CDR1 is SGHNT, CDR2 YENEEA. The CDR3 nucleotides read TGTGCCAGCCGCCCCAGGTCGCGTGGAATCCAAGAGACCCAGTACTTC. Its translation: CASRPRSRGIQETQYF.